This T cell receptor (beta chain) is from a study of Graves' ophthalmopathy and Graves' hyperthyroidism. RNA transcripts were the template, and TCR beta CDR3 regions were amplified from them. Second-round multiplex PCR came after first-round RT-PCR with HTBI primers. From the multiplex PCR reads, TCRdb called clonotypes with MiXCR, one entry per CDR3 protein. The table includes some 410,000 distinct CDR3 sequences, around 21% detected once. Study outcomes and limitations: In blood appeared most of the expanded thyroid clonotypes whose frequency exceeded 0.001. Ophthalmopathy was separated from stable hyperthyroidism by a 13-signature model with 87.88% sensitivity and around 81% specificity.

This clonotype was detected ten times or more. As yet, its antigen is unknown. This CDR3 contains 15 residues. Unmatched junction bases numbered 7, after V lost 6 bases and J lost 3 bases. Germline V gene lookup returns CDR1 SEHNR and CDR2 FQNEAQ (reference sequence). PBMCs stemmed from around 10 ml of fresh peripheral blood. Sequencing was performed on peripheral blood. The genes are TRBV7-9 and TRBJ2-7; TRBD1 matches 11 bases. This clonotype originated in a woman younger than 35 with stable Graves' hyperthyroidism. CDR3 loop: CASRRGQGAFYEQYF. The CDR3 coding sequence is TGTGCCAGCAGGAGAGGACAGGGGGCATTCTACGAGCAGTACTTC.